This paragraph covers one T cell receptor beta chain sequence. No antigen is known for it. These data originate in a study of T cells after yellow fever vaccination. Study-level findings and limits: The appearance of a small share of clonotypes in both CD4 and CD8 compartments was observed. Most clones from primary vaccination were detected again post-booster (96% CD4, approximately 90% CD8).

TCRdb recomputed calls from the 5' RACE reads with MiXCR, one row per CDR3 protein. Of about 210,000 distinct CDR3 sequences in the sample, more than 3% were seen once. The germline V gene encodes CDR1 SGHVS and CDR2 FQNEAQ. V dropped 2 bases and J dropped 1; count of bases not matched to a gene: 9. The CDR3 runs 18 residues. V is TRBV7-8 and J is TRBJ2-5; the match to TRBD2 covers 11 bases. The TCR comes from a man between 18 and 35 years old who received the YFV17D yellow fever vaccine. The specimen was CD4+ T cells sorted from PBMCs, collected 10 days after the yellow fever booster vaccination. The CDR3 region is CASSLWALAGGLQETQYF. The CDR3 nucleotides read TGTGCCAGCAGCTTATGGGCGCTAGCGGGGGGTCTCCAAGAGACCCAGTACTTC.